Below, 31 T cell receptor beta chains from the same sample are listed, as sequenced in a study of CD8 T cells in ankylosing spondylitis. TCRdb processed the 5' RACE reads anew with MiXCR; each CDR3 protein has one entry. The sample lists 250,000 to 400,000 distinct CDR3 sequences, roughly 12% occurring once. Sequencing was performed on blood, either unsorted or a sorted T cell fraction (not recorded which). The receptors derive from a female donor with ankylosing spondylitis or in good health (not recorded which).

This clonotype was counted only a few times. J is TRBJ1-4 and V is TRBV5-1, with D possibly being TRBD1 (5 bases). The CDR3 consists of 14 residues. Looked up from germline, CDR1 is SGHRS and CDR2 is YFSETQ. V was trimmed by 0 bases and J by 7 bases, leaving 10 bases between them. The CDR3 nucleotides read TGCGCCAGCAGCTTGGCCGGGACTGGTGAAAAACTGTTTTTT. Its protein is CASSLAGTGEKLFF.

The genes are TRBV20-1 and TRBJ2-5; TRBD1 aligns across 8 bases. The CDR3 is made up of 16 amino acids. Germline-derived CDR1 and CDR2 are DFQATT and SNEGSKA (reference sequence). The V gene end was trimmed by 3 bases and the J gene end by 9 bases; junction bases not matched to a gene: 18. CDR3 in amino acids: CSARDQGTGVRMPQYF. The CDR3 DNA reads as TGCAGTGCTAGGGACCAAGGGACAGGCGTTCGGATGCCCCAGTACTTC.

V usage is TRBV12-3 or TRBV12-4 and J usage is TRBJ1-4, with 7 bases that match TRBD1. J gave up 10 bases and V 3 bases, and 8 bases lay outside the gene matches. This CDR3 region has 14 residues. This CDR3 is CASSFRQGGGKLFF. In DNA form, the CDR3 reads TGTGCCAGCAGTTTCAGGCAGGGGGGAGGAAAACTGTTTTTT.

The rearrangement uses TRBV29-1 and TRBJ1-1; the D gene is possibly TRBD1 (6 bases). There are 13 residues in the CDR3. The V gene lost 4 bases and the J gene lost 4 bases, with 13 bases spanning the gap. Germline lookup yields CDR1 SQVTM and CDR2 ANQGSEA. The CDR3 nucleotides read TGCAGCGTTGTTCCACAGGGAGGCACTGAAGCTTTCTTT. Amino acids: CSVVPQGGTEAFF.

This clonotype was counted ten times or more. The V call is TRBV20-1, the J call TRBJ2-7; 10 bases map to TRBD2. After removal of 1 base from V and 0 bases from J, the junction contained 3 bases not matched to a gene. CDR1 and CDR2 (germline): DFQATT, SNEGSKA (reference sequence). The CDR3 extends over 15 amino acids. The CDR3 DNA follows: TGCAGTGCTAGAGGTACTAGCGGGAACTCCTACGAGCAGTACTTC. As protein: CSARGTSGNSYEQYF.

The chain combines TRBV27 with TRBJ1-6; D call uncertain. The CDR3 is 16 amino acids. Germline CDR1 MNHEY, CDR2 SMNVEV (reference sequence). The V and J ends lost 5 bases and 7 bases respectively, with 18 bases between them. The CDR3 loop reads CASSPSPQSGNSPLHF. In DNA form, the CDR3 reads TGTGCCAGCAGTCCATCGCCTCAGTCGGGAAATTCACCCCTCCACTTT.

There are many counts of this clonotype. The V call is TRBV12-3 or TRBV12-4, the J call TRBJ2-7; weak D call: TRBD1 (6 bases). Trimming stripped 3 bases from V and 5 bases from J, with 11 bases between. The CDR3 runs 13 residues. The CDR3 region is CASSLSGAHEQYF. In DNA form, the CDR3 reads TGTGCCAGCAGTTTGTCAGGGGCTCACGAGCAGTACTTC.

This clonotype was detected many times. The chain employs TRBV28 and TRBJ1-1; D is undetermined. Germline values: CDR1 MDHEN, CDR2 SYDVKM. Trimming left V 2 bases short and J 6 bases short, with 13 bases between. CDR3 size: 14 residues. CDR3 region: CASSLISVAPEAFF. CDR3 DNA: TGTGCCAGCAGTTTAATAAGTGTCGCTCCTGAAGCTTTCTTT.

This clonotype was counted many times. This chain joins TRBV3-1 and TRBJ1-1; weak D call: TRBD1 (5 bases). Germline values: CDR1 LGHDT, CDR2 YNNKEL (reference sequence). Trimming took 4 bases from V and 7 from J, leaving 19 bases between them. The CDR3 is made up of 15 amino acids. The CDR3 DNA reads TGTGCCAGCAGCCCCCGACAGACAAGGACGAATGAAGCTTTCTTT. Residues: CASSPRQTRTNEAFF.

In this sample, this clonotype turned up a few times. This chain links TRBV4-1 with TRBJ2-7; no firm D call. V lost 2 bases and J 1 base, leaving 12 bases between the germline ends. Germline V gives CDR1 MGHRA, CDR2 YSYEKL. The CDR3 consists of 15 residues. This CDR3 is CASSQLGEVSYEQYF. CDR3 nucleotides: TGCGCCAGCAGCCAACTCGGTGAGGTATCCTACGAGCAGTACTTC.

With regard to this clonotype: Possible read error: a much larger clone is one base away. The chain uses TRBV5-1 and TRBJ2-3, with 10 bases identical to TRBD2. Germline lookup yields CDR1 SGHRS and CDR2 YFSETQ. J gave up 5 bases and V 0 bases, and 9 bases lay outside the gene matches. The CDR3 covers 17 residues. The CDR3 coding sequence is TGCGCCAGCAGCTTGGGGGCTAGCGGGGGCCGAGTAGATACGCAGTATTTT. This sequence encodes CASSLGASGGRVDTQYF.

This clonotype showed up many times. The rearrangement joins TRBV20-1 to TRBJ1-2, with TRBD1 identical over 8 bases. The CDR3 extends over 12 amino acids. From germline, CDR1 is DFQATT and CDR2 SNEGSKA (reference sequence). The junction had 4 bases not matched to a gene; V was cut back by 3 bases and J by 7 bases. The CDR3 sequence is CSARETGGGYTF. In nucleotides, the CDR3 is TGCAGTGCTAGGGAAACAGGGGGTGGCTACACCTTC.

This clonotype has a count of ten or more. CDR3 sequence: CSVELAGELFF. CDR3 DNA sequence: TGCAGCGTTGAGTTAGCCGGGGAGCTGTTTTTT. The V call is TRBV29-1, the J call TRBJ2-2, with unresolved D. V dropped 3 bases and J dropped 6 bases, with 5 bases sitting between them. This CDR3 spans 11 amino acids. Germline lookup yields CDR1 SQVTM and CDR2 ANQGSEA.

The count of this clonotype is one. This probably arose from a read error, given a far larger clone one base away. The chain uses TRBV20-1 and TRBJ2-7; TRBD2 aligns across 10 bases. From germline, CDR1 is DFQATT and CDR2 SNEGSKA (reference sequence). The CDR3 contains 12 residues. CDR3 protein: CSARGLAGEQCF. The CDR3 DNA reads TGCAGTGCTAGAGGACTAGCGGGCGAGCAGTGCTTC.

This clonotype came up many times. The chain links TRBV5-5 to TRBJ1-6; D may be TRBD1 (5 bases). Per germline, CDR1 SGHKS and CDR2 YYEKEE (reference sequence). The CDR3 runs to 17 residues. Trimming cost V 1 base and J 0 bases, with 11 bases left between them. CDR3: CASSLWGESSYNSPLHF. In DNA, the CDR3 is TGTGCCAGCAGCTTGTGGGGGGAGAGCTCCTATAATTCACCCCTCCACTTT.

This clonotype was detected ten times or more. The chain couples TRBV24-1 to TRBJ1-2; TRBD1 aligns across 12 bases. The ends lost 1 base at V and 8 bases at J; junction bases unmatched: 10. The CDR3 runs to 17 residues. The V gene's germline CDR1 is KGHDR and CDR2 SFDVKD. The CDR3 sequence is CATSDFSPGQGARGYTF. DNA of the CDR3: TGTGCCACCAGTGATTTTTCCCCGGGACAGGGGGCCAGGGGCTACACCTTC.

This clonotype was observed a handful of times. V gene TRBV4-1 combines with J gene TRBJ2-1; D not certain. Germline CDR1 reads MGHRA; CDR2 reads YSYEKL. V gave up 0 bases and J gave up 4 bases, with 7 bases separating them. This CDR3 has 14 amino acids. Written as DNA, the CDR3 is TGCGCCAGCAGCCAAGATCCGGAGTACAATGAGCAGTTCTTC. Translated, it gives CASSQDPEYNEQFF.

This clonotype was detected ten times or more. The chain has TRBV7-9 and TRBJ1-1; no definite D call. Germline CDR1 is SEHNR and CDR2 is FQNEAQ (reference sequence). The CDR3 has 12 residues. V was pared by 6 bases and J by 1 base, with 6 bases between. CDR3 in amino acids: CASRYSNTEAFF. CDR3 in DNA: TGTGCCAGCAGGTACTCGAACACTGAAGCTTTCTTT.

Ten or more counts support this clonotype. This sequence joins TRBV20-1 and TRBJ2-7, with D possibly matching TRBD1 (5 bases). This CDR3 contains 14 residues. V was pared by 3 bases and J by 4 bases, with 16 bases between. Per the germline V gene, CDR1 is DFQATT and CDR2 is SNEGSKA (reference sequence). In nucleotides, the CDR3 is TGCAGTGCTAGTGGGGCAGTAACGACTTACGAGCAGTACTTC. Translating gives CSASGAVTTYEQYF.

This clonotype was recorded many times. The V and J genes are TRBV12-3 or TRBV12-4 and TRBJ1-2; a weak D match, TRBD1 (6 bases). V was clipped by 7 bases and J by 8 bases, with 17 bases between them. The CDR3 sequence is 13 residues long. CDR3 coding DNA: TGTGCCAGCACCGAACAGGGTTTCAAGGGCTACACCTTC. This sequence encodes CASTEQGFKGYTF.

This clonotype was observed many times. The DNA of the CDR3 is TGCAGTGCGCAGCAGGAGCCCTACGAGCAGTACTTC. Its protein product is CSAQQEPYEQYF. The rearrangement links TRBV20-1 to TRBJ2-7; no clear D. Germline loops: CDR1 DFQATT, CDR2 SNEGSKA (reference sequence). CDR3 length: 12 residues. Trimming cost V 6 bases and J 2 bases, with 11 bases left between them.

This chain connects TRBV11-2 to TRBJ1-6, with unresolved D. The CDR3 covers 18 residues. Germline V lookup: CDR1 SGHAT, CDR2 FQNNGV. V was cut by 1 base and J by 11 bases, with 24 bases left in between. CDR3 region: CASSLVRPPPRGSAPLHF. The CDR3 DNA follows: TGTGCCAGCAGCTTAGTAAGGCCACCTCCCCGGGGATCAGCACCCCTCCACTTT.

This clonotype occurred many times. The chain has TRBV20-1 and TRBJ2-1; D gene unclear. Trimming stripped 5 bases from V and 3 bases from J, with 14 bases between. CDR1 is DFQATT and CDR2 is SNEGSKA in the germline V gene (reference sequence). This CDR3 region has 14 residues. The CDR3 DNA follows: TGCAGTGCTGGCGGAAAAGGTCTCTACAATGAGCAGTTCTTC. Translated, it gives CSAGGKGLYNEQFF.

This clonotype has a handful of counts. This chain joins TRBV7-9 and TRBJ2-7, with D uncertain. CDR3 length: 14 amino acids. Trimming stripped 5 bases from V and 0 bases from J, with 11 bases between. Per the germline V gene, CDR1 is SEHNR and CDR2 is FQNEAQ (reference sequence). CDR3 sequence (DNA): TGTGCCAGCAGCCACGACGTTTCCTCCTACGAGCAGTACTTC. Its protein is CASSHDVSSYEQYF.

This chain's CDR3 is CSARGSRREGLEFEQFF. The CDR3 nucleotides are TGCAGTGCTAGAGGCAGTCGGCGGGAGGGCCTGGAGTTTGAGCAGTTCTTC. This chain links TRBV20-1 with TRBJ2-1; TRBD2 matches 9 bases. The germline V gene encodes CDR1 DFQATT and CDR2 SNEGSKA (reference sequence). The CDR3 sequence is 17 residues long. The V segment lost 1 base and the J segment 9 bases; nucleotides outside the gene matches: 16.

This clonotype occurred a few times. The V gene is TRBV12-3 or TRBV12-4, the J gene TRBJ1-6, with 7 bases identical to TRBD1. The J segment lost 7 bases and the V segment lost 6 bases, leaving 9 bases of the junction unmatched. The CDR3 contains 15 residues. CDR3 region: CASRDTGTENSPLHF. CDR3 DNA sequence: TGTGCCAGCAGGGACACCGGGACAGAGAATTCACCCCTCCACTTT.

CDR3 DNA sequence: TGTGCCATCGGGGGCGGCTACACCTTC. Translated, it gives CAIGGGYTF. The chain recombines TRBV28 with TRBJ1-2, with a tentative D call TRBD1 (6 bases). The CDR3 is 9 residues long. CDR1 MDHEN and CDR2 SYDVKM come from the germline V gene. V was clipped by 10 bases and J by 8 bases, with 8 bases between them.

This clonotype was observed many times. The J gene is TRBJ2-6, the V gene TRBV12-3 or TRBV12-4; no reliable D call. Trimming pared 6 bases from V and 0 bases from J, leaving 6 bases between. This CDR3 spans 14 amino acids. DNA of the CDR3: TGTGCCAGCAGCTTCGGCTCTGGGGCCAACGTCCTGACTTTC. It yields the protein CASSFGSGANVLTF.

CDR3 sequence (DNA): TGCGCCAGCAGCTTGCGCGGCAGCCCCAATCAGCCCCAGCATTTT. Protein: CASSLRGSPNQPQHF. The rearrangement uses TRBV5-1 and TRBJ1-5; no clear D gene. Trimming left V 1 base short and J 3 bases short, with 11 bases between. The CDR3 spans 15 residues. Germline CDR1 and CDR2: SGHRS and YFSETQ.

As concerns this clonotype: Possible read error: a much larger clone is one base away. The rearrangement links TRBV3-1 to TRBJ1-6; the D is unclear. This CDR3 has 15 residues. The V gene's germline CDR1 is LGHDT and CDR2 YNNKEL (reference sequence). Deletions cut 4 bases from V and 9 bases from J, with 16 bases between. In nucleotides, the CDR3 is TGTGCCAGCAGCCTAAGGACCGTCCGAAGTTCACCCCTCCACTTT. It translates to CASSLRTVRSSPLHF. Together with reference TRBV3-1 and TRBJ1-6, the CDR3 gives the full variable domain: DTAVSQTPKYLVTQMGNDKSIKCEQNLGHDTMYWYKQDSKKFLKIMFSYNNKELIINETVPNRFSPKSPDKAHLNLHINSLELGDSAVYFCASSLRTVRSSPLHFGNGTRLTVT.

In this sample, this clonotype turned up many times. The chain links TRBV5-5 to TRBJ2-5; 7 bases are shared with TRBD2. This CDR3 has 12 residues. Germline V CDR1 and CDR2: SGHKS, YYEKEE (reference sequence). V was pared by 2 bases and J by 7 bases, with 2 bases of the junction left unmatched. The CDR3 sequence is CASSLGEGTQYF. CDR3 in DNA: TGTGCCAGCAGCTTAGGGGAGGGGACCCAGTACTTC.